One TCR beta chain is described in this entry. The sample originates from a study of identical twins. TCRdb passed the 5' RACE reads through MiXCR, listing each CDR3 protein once. This repertoire shows approximately 500,000 distinct CDR3 sequences, 13% to 15% found once; its top ten account for roughly 0.46%. Trimming stripped 3 bases from V and 2 bases from J, with 8 bases between. This CDR3 region has 14 residues. The germline V gene encodes CDR1 WNHNN and CDR2 SYGVQD (reference sequence). These data also formed part of another study, on yellow fever vaccine responses in identical twins.

This clonotype originated in a woman in her late teens or twenties in good health. The sequenced material came from CD4+ T cells sorted from blood. The J gene is TRBJ2-1, the V gene TRBV10-1; no reliable D call. DNA for the CDR3: TGCGCCAGCAGTGATGAAGCTGCCTACAATGAGCAGTTCTTC. Encoded protein: CASSDEAAYNEQFF.